This record looks at one T cell receptor (beta chain) sequence and its context. The CDR3 has 16 residues. Germline V gene sequence: CDR1 LNHDA, CDR2 SQIVND (reference sequence). J lost 5 bases, V lost 5 bases, and 7 bases had no gene match. This sample was included in a study of blood T cell repertoires in COVID-19. The assay was immunoSEQ multiplex PCR, and TCRdb's table has in-frame clones only and misses some. The sample carries 200,000 to 250,000 clones, approximately 81% recorded once. Sequencing was done on a sample of peripheral blood. This clonotype was sampled from an elderly woman with active or convalescent COVID-19. The genes are TRBV19 and TRBJ2-3, with TRBD2 matching 13 bases. The CDR3 DNA follows: TGTGCCAGTAGTTTCCTACTAGCGGGGGGGATAGATACGCAGTATTTT. This codes for CASSFLLAGGIDTQYF.